This T cell receptor beta chain was sequenced in a study of blood T cell repertoires in COVID-19. The overall study: The origin of the acute and convalescent COVID-19 samples was the United States, Italy and Spain.

Germline loops: CDR1 SEHNR, CDR2 FQNEAQ (reference sequence). Trimming removed 7 bases at V and 4 bases at J, with 10 bases between. The CDR3 contains 12 residues. TCRdb's copy holds only in-frame clones and misses some; the assay was immunoSEQ multiplex PCR. This table has some 200,000 clones, roughly 94% appearing once. The receptor's source is a young man with COVID-19, enrolled during active disease. Sequenced material: peripheral blood. The rearrangement joins TRBV7-9 to TRBJ1-1, with D maybe TRBD1 (5 bases). In DNA form, the CDR3 reads TGTGCCAGCAACCTGGGGGGCACTGAAGCTTTCTTT. Amino acids: CASNLGGTEAFF.